One T cell receptor beta chain is described in this entry. The target antigen is unknown. The CDR3 extends over 16 amino acids. The trim removed 7 bases at V and 3 bases at J, leaving 15 bases unmatched. Germline V CDR1 and CDR2: SQVTM, ANQGSEA. The record originates from a study of T cell responses to AZD1222 COVID-19 vaccine. Study observations and caveats: Spike-wide coverage was observed for vaccine-associated CD4 TCRs, with dominant responses at 160-218 and 743-854.

Generated by immunoSEQ multiplex PCR, the TCRdb table keeps only in-frame clones and is missing some. The table lists about 110,000 clones, approximately 92% of them singletons. This chain connects TRBV29-1 to TRBJ2-7, with TRBD1 matching over 10 bases. Sample: peripheral blood, taken 28 days after the second AZD1222 dose. This clonotype was sampled from an adult who received the AZD1222 COVID-19 vaccine. CDR3 loop: CSALSDRDRGSYEQYF. The CDR3 DNA reads TGCAGCGCACTCTCCGACCGGGACAGGGGAAGCTACGAGCAGTACTTC.